Presented here are 20 T cell receptor beta chains from one specimen sequenced in a study of preoperative IRX-2 immunotherapy in early breast cancer. The treatment denotes: preoperative locoregional IRX-2 cytokine immunotherapy. The table came from immunoSEQ multiplex PCR; TCRdb's copy has only in-frame clones and leaves some out. The data hold fewer than 35,000 clones, with over 85% observed a single time. The input for sequencing was tumor tissue, taken after IRX-2 immunotherapy. The origin of the receptors is a human donor with breast cancer.

The genes are TRBV30 and TRBJ1-1; D might be TRBD1 (6 bases). This CDR3 region has 15 residues. The germline V gene has CDR1 GTSNPN and CDR2 SVGIG (reference sequence). Trimming left V 2 bases short and J 11 bases short, with 24 bases between. The DNA for the CDR3 is TGTGCCTGGAGTCCCCGGGGGGGGCCTACGAGGAGGGCTTTCTTT. It is translated as CAWSPRGGPTRRAFF.

The chain has TRBV19 and TRBJ1-2, with 7 bases matching TRBD1. With 10 bases clipped from V and 4 bases from J, the junction kept 21 bases outside the gene matches. The V gene's germline CDR1 is LNHDA and CDR2 SQIVND (reference sequence). This CDR3 is built from 17 residues. The DNA for the CDR3 is TGTGCCACCATGGTTACGGCGACAGGGCGGTTATCCTATGGCTACACCTTC. Translation: CATMVTATGRLSYGYTF.

The gene calls are TRBV11-3 and TRBJ1-3; no definite D call. V was pared by 1 base and J by 0 bases, with 10 bases between. CDR3 length: 16 amino acids. CDR1 is SGHNT, CDR2 YENEEA, per germline. The CDR3 region is CASSLVIDPSGNTIYF. As DNA, the CDR3 is TGTGCCAGCAGCTTAGTCATCGACCCCTCTGGAAACACCATATATTTT.

The chain couples TRBV6-8 to TRBJ1-6; TRBD1 matches 7 bases. The V gene's germline CDR1 is MNHGY and CDR2 SAAAGT. This CDR3 spans 16 amino acids. The ends lost 2 bases at V and 6 bases at J; junction bases unmatched: 7. In nucleotides, the CDR3 is TGTGCCAGCAGTTACCGCCAGGGGGTTCTTAATTCACCCCTCCACTTT. Translation: CASSYRQGVLNSPLHF.

The chain couples TRBV11-3 to TRBJ1-1; D call uncertain. Germline V gene sequence: CDR1 SGHNT, CDR2 YENEEA. This CDR3 comprises 15 residues. The V gene lost 3 bases and the J gene lost 2 bases, with 13 bases spanning the gap. CDR3 nucleotides: TGTGCCAGCAGCTTTTTGAGGGCTGATAACACTGAAGCTTTCTTT. It codes for CASSFLRADNTEAFF.

The chain carries TRBV19 and TRBJ2-7; 8 bases agree with TRBD1. Looked up from germline, CDR1 is LNHDA and CDR2 is SQIVND (reference sequence). The CDR3 covers 11 residues. The J segment lost 3 bases and the V segment lost 8 bases, leaving 0 bases of the junction unmatched. Here the CDR3 reads CASGQGYEQYF. CDR3 in DNA: TGTGCCAGTGGACAGGGCTACGAGCAGTACTTC.

J is TRBJ1-4 and V is TRBV10-3; no clear D gene. The germline CDR1 and CDR2 sequences are ENHRY and SYGVKD. This CDR3 has 15 amino acids. Between the trimmed V and J ends, which lost 0 bases and 4 bases, there was a span of 9 bases. The chain's CDR3 is CAISESAGFNEKLFF. CDR3 nucleotide sequence: TGTGCCATCAGTGAGTCGGCGGGGTTTAATGAAAAACTGTTTTTT.

This CDR3 is CASSLFQGPTEAFF. The CDR3 region has the DNA TGTGCCAGCAGTTTATTTCAGGGACCCACTGAAGCTTTCTTT. V usage is TRBV7-7 and J usage is TRBJ1-1; a weak D match, TRBD1 (5 bases). This CDR3 region has 14 residues. CDR1 SSHAT and CDR2 FNYEAQ come from the germline V gene (reference sequence). The V end lost 6 bases, the J end lost 4 bases, and 15 bases lay between the germline ends.

The chain uses TRBV12-5 and TRBJ1-2; 9 bases are shared with TRBD1. Germline lookup yields CDR1 LGHNT and CDR2 FRNRAP. This CDR3 contains 16 residues. The CDR3 loop reads CASIPGQGFPIYGYTF. In DNA form, the CDR3 reads TGTGCCAGCATTCCCGGACAGGGGTTTCCCATTTATGGCTACACCTTC.

The V and J genes are TRBV19 and TRBJ1-5, with unresolved D. Germline CDR1 and CDR2: LNHDA and SQIVND (reference sequence). V dropped 3 bases and J dropped 6 bases, with 6 bases sitting between them. This CDR3 is 12 amino acids long. This chain's CDR3 is CASSIGFQPQHF. The CDR3 DNA sequence: TGTGCCAGTAGTATTGGTTTTCAGCCCCAGCATTTT.

The chain employs TRBV5-1 and TRBJ1-3, with 8 bases aligning to TRBD1. The V gene's germline CDR1 is SGHRS and CDR2 YFSETQ. J gave up 4 bases and V 0 bases, and 9 bases lay outside the gene matches. CDR3 length: 17 amino acids. The CDR3 DNA follows: TGCGCCAGCAGCTTGGGGACTGGACAGGGTGCGGGAAACACCATATATTTT. Protein product: CASSLGTGQGAGNTIYF. The whole variable domain, filled in from reference TRBV5-1 and TRBJ1-3, reads KAGVTQTPRYLIKTRGQQVTLSCSPISGHRSVSWYQQTPGQGLQFLFEYFSETQRNKGNFPGRFSGRQFSNSRSEMNVSTLELGDSALYLCASSLGTGQGAGNTIYFGEGSWLTVV.

This clone is labeled medium-sized. V gene TRBV5-1 combines with J gene TRBJ1-2, with D hard to call. V lost 2 bases and J 7 bases, leaving 18 bases between the germline ends. Germline lookup yields CDR1 SGHRS and CDR2 YFSETQ. CDR3 length: 15 residues. The chain's CDR3 is CASSFLFPSGSGYTF. DNA of the CDR3: TGCGCCAGCAGCTTTTTATTTCCGTCCGGCAGTGGCTACACCTTC.

V is TRBV11-3 and J is TRBJ2-7; maybe TRBD2 (5 bases). Germline values: CDR1 SGHNT, CDR2 YENEEA. The CDR3 sequence is 14 residues long. V lost 5 bases and J lost 1, with 12 bases in between. The CDR3 spells CASSQGSESYEQYF. DNA of the CDR3: TGTGCCAGCAGCCAAGGTAGCGAATCCTACGAGCAGTACTTC.

This clone was counted only a few times. This chain uses TRBV6-8 with TRBJ2-2; D unclear. The germline CDR1 and CDR2 sequences are MNHGY and SAAAGT. V dropped 3 bases and J dropped 1 base, with 9 bases sitting between them. This CDR3 comprises 15 residues. The CDR3 protein is CASSYVLQNTGELFF. The DNA of the CDR3 is TGTGCCAGCAGTTATGTCTTACAGAACACCGGGGAGCTGTTTTTT.

The chain combines TRBV19 with TRBJ2-7; TRBD1 matches at 11 bases. Per germline, CDR1 LNHDA and CDR2 SQIVND (reference sequence). V lost 5 bases and J lost 4; bases outside the gene matches: 4. CDR3 size: 14 residues. CDR3 coding DNA: TGTGCCAGTAGTGTGGGGACAGGGGGTTACGAGCAGTACTTC. This codes for CASSVGTGGYEQYF.

This chain uses TRBV6-8 with TRBJ2-4, with 8 positions matching TRBD2. The J segment lost 1 base and the V segment lost 9 bases, leaving 5 bases of the junction unmatched. CDR1 and CDR2 from the germline V gene are MNHGY and SAAAGT. This CDR3 is built from 14 residues. The CDR3 protein is CASQERGAKNIQYF. The CDR3, as DNA: TGTGCCAGTCAAGAGCGGGGGGCCAAAAACATTCAGTACTTC.

The chain recombines TRBV22-1 with TRBJ2-2; the table assigns TRBD1, which was not confirmed against the DNA. TRBV22-1 is annotated as a pseudogene. The CDR3 runs 13 residues. The CDR3 reads CASRGQGAGELFF. The CDR3 DNA reads TGTGCCAGCAGAGGGCAGGGGGCCGGGGAGCTGTTTTTT.

The chain uses TRBV6-8 and TRBJ2-7; 8 nucleotides agree with TRBD1. This CDR3 comprises 16 residues. Germline values: CDR1 MNHGY, CDR2 SAAAGT. Trimming took 2 bases from V and 2 from J; bases not matched to a gene: 8. CDR3 sequence reads: CASSYDRTGSAYEQYF. CDR3 bases: TGTGCCAGCAGTTACGATCGGACAGGGAGCGCCTACGAGCAGTACTTC.

The chain uses TRBV12-5 and TRBJ1-1; 8 bases line up with TRBD1. The CDR3 has 13 amino acids. Germline CDR1 reads LGHNT; CDR2 reads FRNRAP. Trimming at V came to 5 bases and at J to 7 bases, leaving 6 bases not matched to a gene. The CDR3 DNA is TGTGCTAGTGGTCTGCGGACAGGGTATGAAGCTTTCTTT. This codes for CASGLRTGYEAFF.

The genes are TRBV12-5 and TRBJ1-2; D possibly corresponds to TRBD1 (5 bases). Germline CDR1 and CDR2: LGHNT and FRNRAP. The CDR3 length is 12 residues. In nucleotides, the CDR3 is TGTGCCAGCACCAGACAGAACTATGGCTACACCTTC. It translates to CASTRQNYGYTF.